Below, 24 T cell receptor beta chains from the same sample are listed, as sequenced in a study of blood T cell repertoires in COVID-19. Using immunoSEQ multiplex PCR, the repertoire was profiled, and TCRdb retains in-frame clones only, with some absent. The top ten clones hold 3.9% of a sample with 300,000 to 350,000 clones, 90% of them seen once. Material: PBMCs or T cells enriched from blood (not recorded which). The source of these receptors is a woman aged 25-40 years who had been exposed to COVID-19.

The chain combines TRBV19 with TRBJ2-5; 7 positions match TRBD1. The CDR3 length is 16 residues. The V segment lost 5 bases and the J segment 0 bases; nucleotides outside the gene matches: 9. Germline CDR1 and CDR2: LNHDA and SQIVND (reference sequence). The CDR3 sequence: CASSEGGNPYQETQYF. In nucleotides, the CDR3 is TGTGCCAGTAGTGAAGGGGGCAATCCGTACCAAGAGACCCAGTACTTC.

V usage is TRBV19 and J usage is TRBJ1-5, with TRBD1 matching 8 bases. This CDR3 contains 18 residues. The germline gives CDR1 LNHDA, CDR2 SQIVND (reference sequence). The V and J ends lost 1 base and 6 bases, in that order; junction bases with no gene match: 14. The DNA of the CDR3 is TGTGCCAGTAGTATAGCGGGACAGGTGATCGGGTTGGGTCAGCCCCAGCATTTT. It codes for CASSIAGQVIGLGQPQHF.

The chain couples TRBV3-1 (or the pseudogene TRBV3-2) to TRBJ1-3; D remains ambiguous. The CDR3 runs to 17 residues. Trimming took off 1 base at V and 1 base at J, with 14 bases between the two ends. Germline V CDR1 and CDR2: LGHDT, YNNKEL (reference sequence). CDR3 amino acids: CASSQGYGARSGNTIYF. In nucleotides, the CDR3 is TGTGCCAGCAGCCAAGGGTACGGCGCTAGGTCTGGAAACACCATATATTTT.

The J gene is TRBJ1-1, the V gene TRBV5-8; no reliable D call. Germline CDR1 SGHTS, CDR2 YDEGEE. V lost 0 bases, J lost 3 bases, and 21 bases lay in between. The CDR3 length is 18 residues. The CDR3 sequence is CASSLVAGGNPWDTEAFF. As DNA, the CDR3 is TGTGCCAGCAGCTTGGTTGCGGGCGGAAATCCCTGGGACACTGAAGCTTTCTTT.

The V gene is TRBV5-1, the J gene TRBJ1-3; D might be TRBD1 (5 bases). Germline CDR1 reads SGHRS; CDR2 reads YFSETQ. This CDR3 comprises 15 residues. The V end was cut by 0 bases, the J end by 3 bases, with 10 bases between. The CDR3 DNA follows: TGCGCCAGCAGCTTGGGCAGGGCCAGTGGAAACACCATATATTTT. Its translation is CASSLGRASGNTIYF.

This clone has only a few counts. The chain carries TRBV2 and TRBJ1-6; D remains ambiguous. CDR3 length: 13 residues. The V gene lost 7 bases and the J gene lost 4 bases, with 8 bases spanning the gap. Per the germline V gene, CDR1 is SNHLY and CDR2 is FYNNEI. The CDR3 nucleotides are TGTGCCAGCACTCCGGAGTATAATTCACCCCTCCACTTT. It codes for CASTPEYNSPLHF.

V and J are TRBV11-2 and TRBJ2-7; 11 bases map to TRBD1. V was clipped by 6 bases and J by 4 bases; unmatched bases: 5. The length of the CDR3 is 14 residues. Germline loops: CDR1 SGHAT, CDR2 FQNNGV. CDR3 region: CASRDGQGAYEQYF. The CDR3 coding sequence is TGTGCCAGCAGAGACGGACAGGGGGCTTACGAGCAGTACTTC. Based on the CDR3 plus reference TRBV11-2 and TRBJ2-7, the full variable domain is EAGVAQSPRYKIIEKRQSVAFWCNPISGHATLYWYQQILGQGPKLLIQFQNNGVVDDSQLPKDRFSAERLKGVDSTLKIQPAKLEDSAVYLCASRDGQGAYEQYFGPGTRLTVT.

This clone was observed a single time. The rearrangement links TRBV4-1 to TRBJ2-2, with 12 bases lining up with TRBD1. In germline, CDR1 is MGHRA, CDR2 YSYEKL. V lost 1 base, J lost 4 bases, and 7 bases stayed unmatched. This CDR3 is 18 amino acids long. The CDR3 coding sequence is TGCGCCAGCAGCCAAGGGGACAGGGGGCTGGTTTCCACCGGGGAGCTGTTTTTT. Residues: CASSQGDRGLVSTGELFF.

This sequence joins TRBV7-8 and TRBJ1-1; no definite D call. The CDR3 is 13 amino acids. CDR1 SGHVS and CDR2 FQNEAQ come from the germline V gene. V lost 5 bases and J lost 9, with 16 bases in between. The CDR3 spells CASSPGGIPKAFF. The CDR3 DNA is TGTGCCAGCAGCCCCGGCGGCATACCTAAAGCTTTCTTT.

The chain uses TRBV5-1 and TRBJ2-7; the match to TRBD1 covers 8 bases. Trimming took 4 bases from V and 4 from J; bases not matched to a gene: 10. From germline, CDR1 is SGHRS and CDR2 YFSETQ. The CDR3 extends over 15 amino acids. The CDR3 DNA follows: TGCGCCAGCAGCCTCCCTGACAGGGGACTTTACGAGCAGTACTTC. Translation gives CASSLPDRGLYEQYF. The full variable domain, completed using reference TRBV5-1 and TRBJ2-7, is KAGVTQTPRYLIKTRGQQVTLSCSPISGHRSVSWYQQTPGQGLQFLFEYFSETQRNKGNFPGRFSGRQFSNSRSEMNVSTLELGDSALYLCASSLPDRGLYEQYFGPGTRLTVT.

The sample holds a few counts of this clone. This sequence joins TRBV19 and TRBJ2-7, with D maybe TRBD1 (5 bases). Trimming shortened V by 3 bases and J by 3 bases, and 15 bases separated the two germline ends. The germline gives CDR1 LNHDA, CDR2 SQIVND (reference sequence). This CDR3 comprises 15 residues. This CDR3 reads CASSIDSQVVYEQYF. In DNA, the CDR3 is TGTGCCAGTAGTATCGACAGCCAAGTGGTCTACGAGCAGTACTTC. Supplemented by reference TRBV19 and TRBJ2-7, the full variable domain reads DGGITQSPKYLFRKEGQNVTLSCEQNLNHDAMYWYRQDPGQGLRLIYYSQIVNDFQKGDIAEGYSVSREKKESFPLTVTSAQKNPTAFYLCASSIDSQVVYEQYFGPGTRLTVT.

The V and J genes are TRBV5-8 and TRBJ2-3, with 9 bases lining up with TRBD1. CDR1 is SGHTS, CDR2 YDEGEE, per germline. J was trimmed by 3 bases and V by 8 bases; bases with no gene match: 7. The CDR3 extends over 14 amino acids. In nucleotides, the CDR3 is TGTGCCAGTAGCCGGGACAGGGTGACAGATACGCAGTATTTT. The encoded protein is CASSRDRVTDTQYF.

The chain links TRBV14 to TRBJ1-2; TRBD1 matches 8 bases. J lost 0 bases, V lost 2 bases, and 2 bases had no gene match. The CDR3 contains 15 residues. Germline CDR1 is SGHDN and CDR2 is FVKESK. For the CDR3, the DNA is TGTGCCAGCAGCCAATTGACAGGGGCTAACTATGGCTACACCTTC. Residues: CASSQLTGANYGYTF.

CDR3 nucleotides: TGTGCCAGCAGTTCCAGAGGGTACTATGGCTACACCTTC. Translation: CASSSRGYYGYTF. This rearrangement joins TRBV27 to TRBJ1-2; D not certain. The CDR3 length is 13 residues. Trimming removed 4 bases from V and 3 bases from J, with 9 bases in between. Looked up from germline, CDR1 is MNHEY and CDR2 is SMNVEV (reference sequence).

V is TRBV4-2 and J is TRBJ2-4; the match to TRBD1 covers 9 bases. This CDR3 comprises 17 residues. V dropped 4 bases and J dropped 7; count of bases not matched to a gene: 14. The germline gives CDR1 LGHNA, CDR2 YNFKEQ. The CDR3 nucleotides read TGTGCCAGCAGCCCCCAGTCATCCACAGGGGGCTTGAACATTCAGTACTTC. Residues: CASSPQSSTGGLNIQYF.

The genes are TRBV19 and TRBJ1-1; TRBD1 matches 7 bases. The V gene's germline CDR1 is LNHDA and CDR2 SQIVND (reference sequence). J gave up 1 base and V 3 bases, and 8 bases lay outside the gene matches. The CDR3 runs 16 residues. The CDR3 spells CASSIQRGTENTEAFF. For the CDR3, the DNA is TGTGCCAGTAGTATCCAGAGGGGGACAGAGAACACTGAAGCTTTCTTT.

The genes are TRBV12-5 and TRBJ2-3, with a weak D call TRBD2 (6 bases). The CDR3 is 15 amino acids. Germline V gene sequence: CDR1 LGHNT, CDR2 FRNRAP. Trimming took off 3 bases at V and 4 bases at J, with 14 bases between the two ends. The CDR3 nucleotides read TGTGCTAGTGGTTTTGGTGCGGGGATTGCAGATACGCAGTATTTT. Translated: CASGFGAGIADTQYF.

The V call is TRBV27, the J call TRBJ1-1; TRBD1 matches at 9 bases. The length of the CDR3 is 14 residues. Trimming cost V 5 bases and J 3 bases; bases outside gene matches: 4. Germline loops: CDR1 MNHEY, CDR2 SMNVEV (reference sequence). CDR3 nucleotide sequence: TGTGCCAGCAGTCGGGGACAGGGACACACTGAAGCTTTCTTT. This codes for CASSRGQGHTEAFF.

This chain joins TRBV19 and TRBJ1-5; perhaps TRBD1 as D (5 bases). There are 12 residues in the CDR3. The germline V gene encodes CDR1 LNHDA and CDR2 SQIVND (reference sequence). For the CDR3, the DNA is TGTGCTGCGACAGATCCGGGCCAGCCCCAGCATTTT. It yields the protein CAATDPGQPQHF.

The V gene is TRBV7-9, the J gene TRBJ1-3; the D is unclear. The CDR3 totals 18 residues. Germline V gene data show CDR1 as SEHNR and CDR2 as FQNEAQ (reference sequence). The germline V and J ends were trimmed by 5 bases and 8 bases, with 28 bases remaining between them. The CDR3 coding sequence is TGTGCCAGCAGCCCAACGACTCAAAGGCCCCACCTGAGGGACACCATATATTTT. Translation: CASSPTTQRPHLRDTIYF. The complete variable domain, with remaining parts taken from reference TRBV7-9 and TRBJ1-3, reads DTGVSQNPRHKITKRGQNVTFRCDPISEHNRLYWYRQTLGQGPEFLTYFQNEAQLEKSRLLSDRFSAERPKGSFSTLEIQRTEQGDSAMYLCASSPTTQRPHLRDTIYFGEGSWLTVV.

Details on this clone: This same CDR3 is encoded by further DNA sequences in the sample. Written as DNA, the CDR3 is TGCGCCAGCAGCTTGGACAGGAACTATGGCTACACCTTC. Residues: CASSLDRNYGYTF. The rearrangement joins TRBV5-1 to TRBJ1-2; D possibly corresponds to TRBD1 (5 bases). V lost 0 bases to trimming and J lost 2 bases, with 5 bases between them. Per germline, CDR1 SGHRS and CDR2 YFSETQ. The CDR3 has 13 amino acids.

This clone came up a few times. This chain connects TRBV5-6 to TRBJ1-1; D may be TRBD1 (6 bases). The V end lost 2 bases, the J end lost 2 bases, and 13 bases lay between the germline ends. Germline V CDR1 and CDR2: SGHDT, YYEEEE. The CDR3 loop spans 15 amino acids. The CDR3 DNA reads TGTGCCAGCAGCTTAATACAGGGACGAAACACTGAAGCTTTCTTT. Its translation is CASSLIQGRNTEAFF.

The chain links TRBV27 to TRBJ1-4; D gene unclear. CDR1 is MNHEY and CDR2 is SMNVEV in the germline V gene (reference sequence). There are 11 residues in the CDR3. Trimming removed 8 bases from V and 4 bases from J, with 5 bases in between. Here the CDR3 reads CASRGNEKLFF. DNA of the CDR3: TGTGCCAGCCGAGGTAATGAAAAACTGTTTTTT. Full variable domain (rest looked up from reference TRBV27 and TRBJ1-4): EAQVTQNPRYLITVTGKKLTVTCSQNMNHEYMSWYRQDPGLGLRQIYYSMNVEVTDKGDVPEGYKVSRKEKRNFPLILESPSPNQTSLYFCASRGNEKLFFGSGTQLSVL.

This chain connects TRBV25-1 to TRBJ1-2, with TRBD1 as a possible D gene (6 bases). Trimming removed 6 bases at V and 2 bases at J, with 13 bases between. CDR3 length equals 14 residues. From germline, CDR1 is MGHDK and CDR2 SYGVNS. This CDR3 reads CASSAGTSNYGYTF. CDR3 coding DNA: TGTGCCAGCAGCGCCGGGACATCAAACTATGGCTACACCTTC.